This T cell receptor (beta chain) stems from a study of blood T cell repertoires in COVID-19. Study overall: The cDNA or gDNA used as material had been derived from T cells, B-cell-depleted T cells, or PBMCs.

The table came from immunoSEQ multiplex PCR; TCRdb's copy has only in-frame clones and leaves some out. Of about 190,000 clones detected, roughly nine tenths appear once; the ten largest clones hold approximately 1%. Sequenced sample: peripheral blood. The receptor was isolated from a man under 40 with acute or convalescent COVID-19.

CDR3 DNA sequence: TGTGCCAGCAGACCATACCAGGGGAACAATCAGCCCCAGCATTTT. Its protein is CASRPYQGNNQPQHF. The V call is TRBV6-5, the J call TRBJ1-5, with a tentative D call TRBD1 (6 bases). Trimming left V 6 bases short and J 3 bases short, with 15 bases between. Germline V CDR1 and CDR2: MNHEY, SVGAGI. This CDR3 comprises 15 residues.